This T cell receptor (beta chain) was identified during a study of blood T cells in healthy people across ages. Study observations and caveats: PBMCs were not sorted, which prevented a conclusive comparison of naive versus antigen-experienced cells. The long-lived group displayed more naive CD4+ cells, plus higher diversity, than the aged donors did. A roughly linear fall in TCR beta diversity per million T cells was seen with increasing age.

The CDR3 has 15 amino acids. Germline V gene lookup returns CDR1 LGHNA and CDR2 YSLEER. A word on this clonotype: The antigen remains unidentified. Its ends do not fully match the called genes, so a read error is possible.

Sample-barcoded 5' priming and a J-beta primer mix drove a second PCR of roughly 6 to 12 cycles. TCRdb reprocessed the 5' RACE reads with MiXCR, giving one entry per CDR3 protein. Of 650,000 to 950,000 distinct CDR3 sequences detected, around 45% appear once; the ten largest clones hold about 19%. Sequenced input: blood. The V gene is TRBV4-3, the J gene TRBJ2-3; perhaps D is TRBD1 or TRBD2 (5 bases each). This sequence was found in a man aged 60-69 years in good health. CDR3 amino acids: CAGSPGTGNTDTQYF. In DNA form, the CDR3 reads TGCGCCGGCAGCCCGGGGACGGGAAACACAGATACGCAGTATTTT.